Shown below are 15 T cell receptor beta chains from a single sample sequenced in a study of blood T cell repertoires in COVID-19. Assay: immunoSEQ multiplex PCR; the TCRdb copy retains only in-frame clones and omits some. The sample lists 35,000 to 45,000 clones; around 90% were seen once. The sequenced sample was peripheral blood. The receptor source for this set is a human donor in a cohort sampled during active COVID-19.

This clone appeared a few times. J is TRBJ1-2 and V is TRBV5-8; the match to TRBD1 covers 8 bases. The germline gives CDR1 SGHTS, CDR2 YDEGEE. The CDR3 has 19 residues. Trimming removed 0 bases from V and 0 bases from J; junction bases left unmatched: 13. CDR3 protein: CASSLGTGGFGEANYGYTF. The CDR3 nucleotides are TGTGCCAGCAGCTTGGGAACAGGGGGATTCGGCGAAGCTAACTATGGCTACACCTTC.

The chain uses TRBV4-1 and TRBJ2-1; tentative D call: TRBD2 (5 bases). V lost 4 bases and J lost 7, with 23 bases in between. CDR3 length: 17 amino acids. Germline V gives CDR1 MGHRA, CDR2 YSYEKL. CDR3 loop: CASSRSTGRTFSNEQFF. The CDR3 DNA reads as TGCGCCAGCAGCCGATCTACGGGCAGGACTTTTAGTAATGAGCAGTTCTTC.

The chain carries TRBV21-1 and TRBJ1-3; whether TRBD1, the table's D call, matches the DNA was not checked. TRBV21-1 is given as a pseudogene. This CDR3 is 15 amino acids long. The CDR3 DNA reads as TGTGCCAGCAGCACCCAGGGCCTCAATGGAAACACCATATATTTT. Amino acid sequence: CASSTQGLNGNTIYF.

The chain is built from TRBV19 and TRBJ1-1; 11 nucleotides agree with TRBD1. The length of the CDR3 is 13 residues. Germline CDR1 is LNHDA and CDR2 is SQIVND (reference sequence). J lost 5 bases, V lost 6 bases, and 2 bases had no gene match. The CDR3 sequence: CASSRDRGTEAFF. The CDR3 bases are TGTGCCAGTAGCCGGGACAGGGGGACTGAAGCTTTCTTT.

This clone was observed once. The chain has TRBV19 and TRBJ1-5; no firm D call. V was clipped by 5 bases and J by 3 bases, with 17 bases between them. The V gene's germline CDR1 is LNHDA and CDR2 SQIVND (reference sequence). The CDR3 is made up of 16 amino acids. The DNA of the CDR3 is TGTGCCAGTAGTTCTACCTCGACAAGGCACAATCAGCCCCAGCATTTT. Its translation is CASSSTSTRHNQPQHF.

In its sample, this clone was seen once. The chain couples TRBV4-1 to TRBJ2-7, with 8 bases aligning to TRBD2. The CDR3 is made up of 16 amino acids. After removal of 0 bases from V and 3 bases from J, the junction contained 7 bases not matched to a gene. The germline V gene encodes CDR1 MGHRA and CDR2 YSYEKL. CDR3: CASSQESRGGLYEQYF. Written as DNA, the CDR3 is TGCGCCAGCAGCCAAGAGTCTCGGGGGGGACTCTACGAGCAGTACTTC.

This clone was observed a single time. The V call is TRBV3-1 (or the pseudogene TRBV3-2), the J call TRBJ1-1; TRBD1 aligns across 7 bases. The germline V gene has CDR1 LGHDT and CDR2 YNNKEL (reference sequence). J was trimmed by 2 bases and V by 5 bases; bases with no gene match: 5. CDR3 length: 14 amino acids. The CDR3 spells CASSFQGGNTEAFF. Written as DNA, the CDR3 is TGTGCCAGCAGCTTCCAGGGGGGTAACACTGAAGCTTTCTTT.

V and J are TRBV29-1 and TRBJ2-7; TRBD1 matches 10 bases. V gave up 7 bases and J gave up 5 bases; unmatched junction bases: 8. This CDR3 is 13 amino acids long. CDR1 and CDR2 from the germline V gene are SQVTM and ANQGSEA. CDR3 loop: CSARTGGGHEQYF. The CDR3 bases are TGCAGCGCCCGGACAGGGGGAGGGCACGAGCAGTACTTC.

The J gene is TRBJ1-6, the V gene TRBV11-2; D gene uncertain. V gave up 2 bases and J gave up 6 bases, with 8 bases separating them. This CDR3 has 14 residues. Germline loops: CDR1 SGHAT, CDR2 FQNNGV. CDR3 in amino acids: CASSLNSPNSPLHF. Here the CDR3 DNA reads TGTGCCAGCAGCTTAAACAGCCCTAATTCACCCCTCCACTTT.

The V call is TRBV11-2, the J call TRBJ1-1; TRBD1 agrees at 7 bases. CDR1 SGHAT and CDR2 FQNNGV come from the germline V gene. Germline trimming cut 5 bases from V and 0 bases from J; bases unmatched to any gene: 9. The CDR3 has 16 amino acids. CDR3 in DNA: TGTGCCAGCAGCCCATACAGGGGAGGTATGAACACTGAAGCTTTCTTT. This translates into CASSPYRGGMNTEAFF.

The chain combines TRBV3-1 (or the pseudogene TRBV3-2) with TRBJ1-2, with TRBD1 matching over 10 bases. Germline V gene sequence: CDR1 LGHDT, CDR2 YNNKEL (reference sequence). The CDR3 runs to 15 residues. After removal of 3 bases from V and 5 bases from J, the junction contained 6 bases not matched to a gene. CDR3 nucleotides: TGTGCCAGCAGCCAGGGACAGGGGTTTCGGTATGGCTACACCTTC. Translation gives CASSQGQGFRYGYTF.

The chain employs TRBV7-9 and TRBJ1-2; D call uncertain. V was shortened by 3 bases and J by 3 bases, with 8 bases between the two germline ends. Germline loops: CDR1 SEHNR, CDR2 FQNEAQ (reference sequence). The CDR3 totals 13 residues. The CDR3 here is CASSFSPDYGYTF. The CDR3 bases are TGTGCCAGCAGCTTTTCGCCGGACTATGGCTACACCTTC.

This clone was recorded once. The chain is built from TRBV11-2 and TRBJ2-1; 9 positions match TRBD1. The CDR3 covers 16 residues. Trimming cost V 5 bases and J 8 bases; bases outside gene matches: 13. The germline V gene has CDR1 SGHAT and CDR2 FQNNGV. The CDR3 reads CASSPLRGTGPHEQFF. The CDR3 DNA reads TGTGCCAGCAGCCCTCTTAGGGGGACAGGGCCCCATGAGCAGTTCTTC.

The chain employs TRBV5-8 and TRBJ1-1; D is perhaps TRBD1 (5 bases). The V and J ends lost 4 bases and 4 bases respectively, with 17 bases between them. Germline V CDR1 and CDR2: SGHTS, YDEGEE. CDR3 size: 15 residues. The CDR3 loop reads CASSRLGGVSTEAFF. Here the CDR3 DNA reads TGTGCCAGCAGCCGACTGGGAGGGGTGAGCACTGAAGCTTTCTTT.

The chain couples TRBV5-1 to TRBJ1-2; D remains unclear. Trimming cost V 4 bases and J 5 bases, with 12 bases left between them. Germline CDR1 SGHRS, CDR2 YFSETQ. The CDR3 extends over 13 amino acids. This CDR3 reads CASSPDATYGYTF. The CDR3 DNA follows: TGCGCCAGCAGCCCGGATGCGACTTATGGCTACACCTTC.